This T cell receptor (beta chain) was sequenced for a study of radiotherapy plus CTLA-4 blockade in lung cancer. About the study: In less than 20% of patients, objective responses were seen; about 30% had disease control. General observations from the study: In blood, after radiotherapy plus ipilimumab, tumor-derived TCR clones expanded. Per reports, early blood T cell clone dynamics, plus interferon-beta, forecast response most strongly.

TCRdb's table, derived via immunoSEQ multiplex PCR, lists solely in-frame clones and lacks some. The repertoire has under 95,000 clones, over 70% of them found once; the top ten carry 22%. The germline V gene encodes CDR1 MNHNS and CDR2 SASEGT. V was clipped by 3 bases and J by 7 bases; unmatched bases: 14. This CDR3 has 16 residues. With respect to this clone: Its target is not known.

The sequenced sample was peripheral blood, obtained from a patient treated with radiotherapy plus ipilimumab. This sequence was found in a human donor with non-small cell lung cancer whose response to radiotherapy plus ipilimumab could not be evaluated. Some clones in this sample may be carry-over from other donors' samples. The chain combines TRBV6-1 with TRBJ1-1; 7 bases line up with TRBD1. The CDR3 nucleotides are TGTGCCAGCAGTGACCCCACCGGGACAGCCGACGGTGAAGCTTTCTTT. Amino acids: CASSDPTGTADGEAFF.